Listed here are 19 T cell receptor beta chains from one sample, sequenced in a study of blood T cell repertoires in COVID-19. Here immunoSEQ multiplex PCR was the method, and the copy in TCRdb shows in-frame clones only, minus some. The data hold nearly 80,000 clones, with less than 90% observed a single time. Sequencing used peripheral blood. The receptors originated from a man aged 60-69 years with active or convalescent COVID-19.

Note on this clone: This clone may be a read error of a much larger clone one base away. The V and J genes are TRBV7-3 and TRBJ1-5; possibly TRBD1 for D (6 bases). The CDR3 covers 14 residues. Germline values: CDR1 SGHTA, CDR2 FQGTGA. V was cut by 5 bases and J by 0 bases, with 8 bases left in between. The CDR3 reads CASSPGVSNQPQHF. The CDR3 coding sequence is TGTGCCAGCAGCCCAGGGGTTAGCAATCAGCCCCAGCATTTT.

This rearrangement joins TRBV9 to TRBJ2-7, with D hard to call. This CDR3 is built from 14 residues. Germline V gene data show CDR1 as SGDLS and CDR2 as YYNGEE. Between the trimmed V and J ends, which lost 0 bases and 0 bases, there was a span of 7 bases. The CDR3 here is CASSVEWASYEQYF. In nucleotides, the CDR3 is TGTGCCAGCAGCGTAGAATGGGCCTCCTACGAGCAGTACTTC.

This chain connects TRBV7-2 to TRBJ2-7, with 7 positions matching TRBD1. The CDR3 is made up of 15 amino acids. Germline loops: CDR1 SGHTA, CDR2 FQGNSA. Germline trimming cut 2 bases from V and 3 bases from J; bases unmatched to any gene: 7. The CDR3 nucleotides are TGTGCCAGCAGCTTAAACACCGGGACAGTCTACGAGCAGTACTTC. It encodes CASSLNTGTVYEQYF.

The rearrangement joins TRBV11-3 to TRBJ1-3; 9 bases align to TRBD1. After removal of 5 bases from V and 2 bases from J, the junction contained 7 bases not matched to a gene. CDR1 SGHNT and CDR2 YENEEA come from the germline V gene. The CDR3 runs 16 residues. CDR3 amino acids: CASSQGGDRAGNTIYF. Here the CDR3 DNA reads TGTGCCAGCAGCCAAGGAGGGGACAGGGCTGGAAACACCATATATTTT.

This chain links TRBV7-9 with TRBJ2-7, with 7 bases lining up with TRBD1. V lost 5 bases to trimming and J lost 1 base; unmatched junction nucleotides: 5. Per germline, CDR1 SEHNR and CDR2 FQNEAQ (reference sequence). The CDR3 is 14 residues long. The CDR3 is CASSPQGESYEQYF. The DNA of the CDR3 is TGTGCCAGCAGCCCGCAGGGGGAGTCCTACGAGCAGTACTTC.

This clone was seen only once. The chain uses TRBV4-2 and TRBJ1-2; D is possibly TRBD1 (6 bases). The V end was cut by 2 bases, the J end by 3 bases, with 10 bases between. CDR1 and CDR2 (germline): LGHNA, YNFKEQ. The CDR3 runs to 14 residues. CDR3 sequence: CASSQPDSHYGYTF. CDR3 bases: TGTGCCAGCAGCCAACCGGACAGCCACTATGGCTACACCTTC.

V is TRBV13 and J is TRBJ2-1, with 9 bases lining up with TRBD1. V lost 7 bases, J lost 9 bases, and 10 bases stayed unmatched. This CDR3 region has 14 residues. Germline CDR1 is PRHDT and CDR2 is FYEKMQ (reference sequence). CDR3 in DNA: TGTGCCAGCAAGACAGGGGGGCCAACAATTGAGCAGTTCTTC. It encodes CASKTGGPTIEQFF.

Here the CDR3 DNA reads TGCGCCAGCGCCGAACATCGGGGACTAGCGGGGAAGGAGACCCAGTACTTC. Its translation is CASAEHRGLAGKETQYF. V usage is TRBV4-3 and J usage is TRBJ2-5; 13 nucleotides line up with TRBD2. This CDR3 spans 17 amino acids. Per germline, CDR1 LGHNA and CDR2 YSLEER. J was trimmed by 5 bases and V by 8 bases; bases with no gene match: 14.

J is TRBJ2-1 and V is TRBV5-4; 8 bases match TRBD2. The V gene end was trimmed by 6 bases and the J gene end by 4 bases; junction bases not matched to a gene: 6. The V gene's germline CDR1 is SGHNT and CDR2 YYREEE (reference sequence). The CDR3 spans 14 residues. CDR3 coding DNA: TGTGCCAGCACGCCGGGGGGGGTATACAATGAGCAGTTCTTC. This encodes CASTPGGVYNEQFF. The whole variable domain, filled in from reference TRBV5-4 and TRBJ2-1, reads ETGVTQSPTHLIKTRGQQVTLRCSSQSGHNTVSWYQQALGQGPQFIFQYYREEENGRGNFPPRFSGLQFPNYSSELNVNALELDDSALYLCASTPGGVYNEQFFGPGTRLTVL.

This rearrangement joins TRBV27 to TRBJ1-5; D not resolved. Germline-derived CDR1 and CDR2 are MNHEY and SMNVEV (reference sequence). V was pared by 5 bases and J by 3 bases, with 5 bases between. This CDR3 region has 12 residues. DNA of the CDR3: TGTGCCAGCAGTAACTTCAATCAGCCCCAGCATTTT. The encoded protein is CASSNFNQPQHF.

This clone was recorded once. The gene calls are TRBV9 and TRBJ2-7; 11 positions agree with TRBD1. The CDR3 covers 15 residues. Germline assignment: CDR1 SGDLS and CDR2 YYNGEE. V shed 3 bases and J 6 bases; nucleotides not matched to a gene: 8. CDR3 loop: CASSGLDRGPGEQYF. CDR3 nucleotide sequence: TGTGCCAGCAGCGGTCTGGACAGGGGGCCTGGCGAGCAGTACTTC. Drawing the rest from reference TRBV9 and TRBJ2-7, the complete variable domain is DSGVTQTPKHLITATGQRVTLRCSPRSGDLSVYWYQQSLDQGLQFLIQYYNGEERAKGNILERFSAQQFPDLHSELNLSSLELGDSALYFCASSGLDRGPGEQYFGPGTRLTVT.

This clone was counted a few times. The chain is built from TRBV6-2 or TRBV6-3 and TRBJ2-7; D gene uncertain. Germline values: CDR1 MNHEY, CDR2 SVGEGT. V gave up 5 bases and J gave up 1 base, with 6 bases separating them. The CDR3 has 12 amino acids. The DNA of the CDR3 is TGTGCCAGCAGTCCCGGTTCCTACGAGCAGTACTTC. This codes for CASSPGSYEQYF.

The CDR3 reads CASSSLQVHTDTQYF. DNA of the CDR3: TGTGCCAGCAGTTCTTTACAGGTTCACACAGATACGCAGTATTTT. The V and J genes are TRBV27 and TRBJ2-3; weak D call: TRBD1 (5 bases). The V and J ends lost 4 bases and 2 bases respectively, with 13 bases between them. The CDR3 covers 15 residues. In germline, CDR1 is MNHEY, CDR2 SMNVEV (reference sequence).

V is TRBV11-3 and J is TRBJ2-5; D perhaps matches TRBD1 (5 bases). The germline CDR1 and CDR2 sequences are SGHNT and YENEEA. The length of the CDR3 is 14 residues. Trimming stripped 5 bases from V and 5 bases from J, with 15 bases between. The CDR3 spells CASSQGPQGETQYF. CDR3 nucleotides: TGTGCCAGCAGCCAGGGTCCACAAGGGGAGACCCAGTACTTC.

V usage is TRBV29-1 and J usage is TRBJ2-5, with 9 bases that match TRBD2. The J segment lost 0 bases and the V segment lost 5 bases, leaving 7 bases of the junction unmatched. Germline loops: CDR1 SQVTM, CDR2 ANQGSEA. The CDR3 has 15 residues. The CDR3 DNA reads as TGCAGCGTTTCCCGACTAGCGGAGTACCAAGAGACCCAGTACTTC. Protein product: CSVSRLAEYQETQYF.

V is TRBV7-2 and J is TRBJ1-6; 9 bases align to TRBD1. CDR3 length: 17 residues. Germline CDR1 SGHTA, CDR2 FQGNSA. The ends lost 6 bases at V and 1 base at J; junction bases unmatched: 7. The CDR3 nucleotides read TGTGCCAGCAGTCCAGGACAGGGGAGGTCCTATAATTCACCCCTCCACTTT. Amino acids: CASSPGQGRSYNSPLHF.

CDR3 sequence reads: CASSPQQGLNYGYTF. For the CDR3, the DNA is TGTGCCAGCAGCCCTCAACAGGGATTAAACTATGGCTACACCTTC. The chain carries TRBV9 and TRBJ1-2, with D tentatively TRBD1 (6 bases). V was trimmed by 4 bases and J by 2 bases, leaving 15 bases between them. The CDR3 is 15 residues long. Germline V gene data show CDR1 as SGDLS and CDR2 as YYNGEE.

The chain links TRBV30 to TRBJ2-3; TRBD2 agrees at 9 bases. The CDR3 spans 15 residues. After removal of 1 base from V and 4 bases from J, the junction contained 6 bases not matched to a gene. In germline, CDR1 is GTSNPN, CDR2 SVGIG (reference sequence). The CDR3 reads CAWSGLAGVPDTQYF. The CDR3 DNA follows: TGTGCCTGGAGTGGCTTAGCGGGGGTCCCAGATACGCAGTATTTT.

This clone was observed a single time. CDR3 loop: CASSRAGTFAGDEQYF. The CDR3 DNA follows: TGTGCCAGCAGCAGGGCGGGGACTTTCGCTGGCGACGAGCAGTACTTC. The rearrangement uses TRBV9 and TRBJ2-7; tentatively, D is TRBD2 (6 bases). Germline V gives CDR1 SGDLS, CDR2 YYNGEE. This CDR3 has 16 amino acids. Trimming pared 4 bases from V and 5 bases from J, leaving 22 bases between.